The 21 T cell receptor beta chains reported below all come from one sample, sequenced in a study of T cell changes during pregnancy in multiple sclerosis (dated by TCRdb to the late 2010s). The protocol used for the library was the immunoSEQ multiplex PCR assay. Drawn from immuneACCESS, this table holds only the in-frame rearrangements with V and J called that TCRdb kept. Clones are partly lost; checked studies trace under half to an unresolved V gene and leave the rest unexplained. The sample yields under 40,000 clones; roughly 90% were counted once. Of the sample, roughly 0.39% is held by the ten largest clones. Specimen: CD4+ T cells from peripheral blood mononuclear cells, collected in the second trimester of pregnancy. These receptors were collected from a female donor with multiple sclerosis, enrolled in a pregnancy study.

The CDR3 DNA sequence: TGTGCCAGTAGTCCGGGGCTAGCGGGAGGGCGGGTACTTGATGAGCAGTTCTTC. Translated, it gives CASSPGLAGGRVLDEQFF. The rearrangement links TRBV19 to TRBJ2-1; 12 bases match TRBD2. The junction had 16 bases not matched to a gene; V was cut back by 5 bases and J by 8 bases. CDR1 and CDR2 (germline): LNHDA, SQIVND (reference sequence). CDR3 length: 18 amino acids.

The chain joins TRBV14 to TRBJ2-7, with a possible D match to TRBD1 (6 bases). This CDR3 is 14 amino acids long. CDR1 is SGHDN, CDR2 FVKESK, per germline. V lost 0 bases, J lost 6 bases, and 12 bases lay in between. DNA of the CDR3: TGTGCCAGCAGCCAAGAGTTCAGGGGAGCCGAGCAGTACTTC. Translation gives CASSQEFRGAEQYF.

The V and J genes are TRBV10-3 and TRBJ1-2; no clear D gene. From germline, CDR1 is ENHRY and CDR2 SYGVKD. The CDR3 totals 15 residues. The V end lost 3 bases, the J end lost 0 bases, and 11 bases lay between the germline ends. CDR3 loop: CAISERGETNYGYTF. The CDR3, as DNA: TGTGCCATCAGTGAACGGGGAGAAACTAACTATGGCTACACCTTC.

This chain connects TRBV7-9 to TRBJ2-3, with D possibly TRBD2 on 6 matching bases. Trimming pared 1 base from V and 4 bases from J, leaving 9 bases between. The CDR3 totals 14 residues. Germline V gene data show CDR1 as SEHNR and CDR2 as FQNEAQ (reference sequence). CDR3 DNA sequence: TGTGCCAGCAGCTTAGTTGGCGGGGCAGATACGCAGTATTTT. It translates to CASSLVGGADTQYF. The full variable domain, its missing parts supplied by reference TRBV7-9 and TRBJ2-3, is DTGVSQNPRHKITKRGQNVTFRCDPISEHNRLYWYRQTLGQGPEFLTYFQNEAQLEKSRLLSDRFSAERPKGSFSTLEIQRTEQGDSAMYLCASSLVGGADTQYFGPGTRLTVL.

The chain recombines TRBV6-1 with TRBJ2-5, with 9 bases that match TRBD1. Germline CDR1 and CDR2: MNHNS and SASEGT. The V segment lost 0 bases and the J segment 1 base; nucleotides outside the gene matches: 12. The CDR3 loop spans 19 amino acids. The CDR3 nucleotides read TGTGCCAGCAGTGAAGCCCCCCTGGGGACAGGGCCTACCCAAGAGACCCAGTACTTC. It codes for CASSEAPLGTGPTQETQYF.

This clone was found once. The rearrangement uses TRBV28 and TRBJ2-1; D may be TRBD2 (6 bases). Trimming removed 8 bases at V and 1 base at J, with 9 bases between. Germline V gene lookup returns CDR1 MDHEN and CDR2 SYDVKM. This CDR3 has 13 residues. The CDR3 bases are TGTGCCAGCGGGGGGTCGTCCTACAATGAGCAGTTCTTC. Its translation is CASGGSSYNEQFF.

The chain is built from TRBV6-6 and TRBJ1-2; 9 nucleotides line up with TRBD1. Trimming at V came to 5 bases and at J to 7 bases, leaving 5 bases not matched to a gene. CDR3 length equals 13 residues. Germline lookup yields CDR1 MNHNY and CDR2 SVGAGI (reference sequence). The DNA for the CDR3 is TGTGCCAGCAGTCCCGACAGGGGGGGTGGCTACACCTTC. Its protein is CASSPDRGGGYTF.

The table lists this clone with a count of one. A junction boundary mismatches the germline segment, possibly from a read error. V is TRBV29-1 and J is TRBJ1-1; a weak D match, TRBD1 (6 bases). Germline values: CDR1 SQVTM, CDR2 ANQGSEA. This CDR3 contains 16 residues. CDR3: CSVTRSTGQLNTETFF. CDR3 nucleotides: TGCAGCGTTACCCGATCAACAGGACAGTTAAACACTGAAACTTTCTTT.

This rearrangement joins TRBV30 to TRBJ1-3; D not resolved. Deletions cut 5 bases from V and 0 bases from J, with 11 bases between. Per germline, CDR1 GTSNPN and CDR2 SVGIG (reference sequence). The CDR3 is 14 amino acids. The CDR3 is CAWAVASSGNTIYF. The DNA for the CDR3 is TGTGCCTGGGCGGTTGCCAGCTCTGGAAACACCATATATTTT.

This rearrangement joins TRBV25-1 to TRBJ2-2; the match to TRBD2 covers 11 bases. There are 17 residues in the CDR3. Per germline, CDR1 MGHDK and CDR2 SYGVNS. V trimming: 5 bases; J trimming: 4 bases; junction bases outside the gene matches: 9. CDR3 DNA: TGTGCCAGCAGTAGACAGGGACTAGCGGCGCTCACCGGGGAGCTGTTTTTT. Amino acids: CASSRQGLAALTGELFF.

This clone was counted a single time. V is TRBV7-9 and J is TRBJ2-7, with 7 positions matching TRBD1. The V segment lost 5 bases and the J segment 0 bases; nucleotides outside the gene matches: 4. Germline loops: CDR1 SEHNR, CDR2 FQNEAQ (reference sequence). This CDR3 has 14 residues. CDR3: CASSRDSFSYEQYF. DNA of the CDR3: TGTGCCAGCAGCCGGGACAGTTTCTCCTACGAGCAGTACTTC.

This clone is termed medium-sized. This sequence joins TRBV2 and TRBJ1-3; TRBD1 might be the D (6 bases). The CDR3 runs 15 residues. Germline-derived CDR1 and CDR2 are SNHLY and FYNNEI. V was clipped by 5 bases and J by 0 bases, with 11 bases between them. The CDR3, as DNA: TGTGCCAGCAGTCAGGACAGACGCTCTGGAAACACCATATATTTT. Translation gives CASSQDRRSGNTIYF.

The chain links TRBV7-3 to TRBJ2-1; tentative D call: TRBD2 (5 bases). Germline V gene data show CDR1 as SGHTA and CDR2 as FQGTGA. The CDR3 totals 15 residues. V was clipped by 5 bases and J by 8 bases, with 19 bases between them. CDR3 bases: TGTGCCAGCAGCCCCGACCCCACTAGAAACGATGAGCAGTTCTTC. It is translated as CASSPDPTRNDEQFF.

The V call is TRBV4-2, the J call TRBJ2-3, with 7 positions matching TRBD1. This CDR3 has 17 residues. CDR1 LGHNA and CDR2 YNFKEQ come from the germline V gene. The V and J ends lost 1 base and 0 bases, in that order; junction bases with no gene match: 7. CDR3 nucleotide sequence: TGTGCCAGCAGCCAAGGCCGGGACAGCACTAGCACAGATACGCAGTATTTT. Its protein product is CASSQGRDSTSTDTQYF.

Here the CDR3 reads CASSFTSTGFYGYTF. The CDR3 bases are TGTGCCAGCAGCTTTACCTCGACAGGGTTCTATGGCTACACCTTC. The chain carries TRBV7-2 and TRBJ1-2, with TRBD1 matching over 7 bases. Losses at the gene ends were 3 bases for V and 4 bases for J; bases not matched to a gene: 8. The CDR3 covers 15 residues. CDR1 is SGHTA and CDR2 is FQGNSA in the germline V gene.

The chain joins TRBV5-1 to TRBJ2-5; a weak D match, TRBD1 (6 bases). The CDR3 is 11 residues long. Trimming left V 10 bases short and J 2 bases short, with 9 bases between. The V gene's germline CDR1 is SGHRS and CDR2 YFSETQ. CDR3 in DNA: TGCGCCTCCGGACAGCAAGAGACCCAGTACTTC. Translating gives CASGQQETQYF.

V is TRBV11-2 and J is TRBJ1-5; tentatively, D is TRBD1 (5 bases). The V gene lost 1 base and the J gene lost 9 bases, with 10 bases spanning the gap. This CDR3 is 13 amino acids long. CDR1 is SGHAT and CDR2 is FQNNGV in the germline V gene. CDR3 in amino acids: CASSLGAGSPQHF. The CDR3 region has the DNA TGTGCCAGCAGCTTAGGGGCAGGGTCGCCCCAGCATTTT.

In DNA, the CDR3 is TGTGCCAGCAGCCAAGCCAGGTTCAGTAAGGACGAGCAGTACTTC. It is translated as CASSQARFSKDEQYF. This chain connects TRBV14 to TRBJ2-7; D not certain. The germline CDR1 and CDR2 sequences are SGHDN and FVKESK. V was cut by 1 base and J by 5 bases, with 15 bases left in between. This CDR3 region has 15 residues.

CDR3 sequence: CASSPGILDRSLGEQYF. The CDR3 coding sequence is TGTGCCAGCAGCCCCGGCATACTGGACAGGTCCTTGGGGGAGCAGTACTTC. The rearrangement joins TRBV7-2 to TRBJ2-7, with 7 positions matching TRBD1. The germline V gene has CDR1 SGHTA and CDR2 FQGNSA. The ends lost 5 bases at V and 7 bases at J; junction bases unmatched: 20. The CDR3 covers 17 residues.

The chain carries TRBV6-5 and TRBJ1-2, with D tentatively TRBD1 (5 bases). The germline V and J ends were trimmed by 6 bases and 1 base, with 12 bases remaining between them. CDR1 and CDR2 (germline): MNHEY, SVGAGI. CDR3 length: 14 amino acids. The CDR3 spells CASRGGPVNYGYTF. CDR3 sequence (DNA): TGTGCCAGCAGGGGGGGTCCCGTTAACTATGGCTACACCTTC.

The V call is TRBV30, the J call TRBJ1-5, with D possibly being TRBD1 (6 bases). The CDR3 has 16 amino acids. From germline, CDR1 is GTSNPN and CDR2 SVGIG (reference sequence). The V end was cut by 3 bases, the J end by 0 bases, with 15 bases between. The chain's CDR3 is CAWRGQSFYSNQPQHF. CDR3 sequence (DNA): TGTGCCTGGAGGGGACAAAGCTTCTATAGCAATCAGCCCCAGCATTTT.